This T cell receptor beta chain derives from a study of cytomegalovirus exposure and HLA in healthy donors. Study results and limitations: Associated with cytomegalovirus, according to the listing, were 150 to 200 TCR beta chains. Rarity held for most TCR sequences, but there were some public TCRs that occurred in many donors.

As regards this clone: The target antigen is unknown.

Germline CDR1 and CDR2: MNHEY and SVGAGI. The CDR3 spans 14 residues. V lost 6 bases and J lost 4, with 16 bases in between. Data came from immunoSEQ multiplex PCR; TCRdb stores just in-frame clones and leaves some out. The profile shows a few hundred thousand clones, about 90% of them singletons. The clonotype was recovered from a man aged 18 to 35 in good health and CMV-seropositive. The rearrangement links TRBV6-5 to TRBJ2-7; a weak D match, TRBD1 (6 bases). The sequenced sample consisted of PBMCs. CDR3 loop: CASSINEGGYEQYF. CDR3 sequence (DNA): TGTGCCAGCAGCATAAACGAAGGGGGTTACGAGCAGTACTTC.